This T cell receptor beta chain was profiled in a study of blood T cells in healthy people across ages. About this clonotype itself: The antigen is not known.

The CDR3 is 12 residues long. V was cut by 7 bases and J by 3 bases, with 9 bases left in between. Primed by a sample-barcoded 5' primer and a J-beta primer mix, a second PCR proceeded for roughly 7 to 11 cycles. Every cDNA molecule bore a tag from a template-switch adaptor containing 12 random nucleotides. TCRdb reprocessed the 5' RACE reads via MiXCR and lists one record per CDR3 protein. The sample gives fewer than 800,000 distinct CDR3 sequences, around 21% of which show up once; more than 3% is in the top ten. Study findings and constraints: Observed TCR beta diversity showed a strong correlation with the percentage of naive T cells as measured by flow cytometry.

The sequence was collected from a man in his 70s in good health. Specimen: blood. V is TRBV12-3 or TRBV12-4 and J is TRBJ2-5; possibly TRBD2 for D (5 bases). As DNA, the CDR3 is TGTGCCAGCACCGGGATCGAAGAGACCCAGTACTTC. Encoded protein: CASTGIEETQYF.